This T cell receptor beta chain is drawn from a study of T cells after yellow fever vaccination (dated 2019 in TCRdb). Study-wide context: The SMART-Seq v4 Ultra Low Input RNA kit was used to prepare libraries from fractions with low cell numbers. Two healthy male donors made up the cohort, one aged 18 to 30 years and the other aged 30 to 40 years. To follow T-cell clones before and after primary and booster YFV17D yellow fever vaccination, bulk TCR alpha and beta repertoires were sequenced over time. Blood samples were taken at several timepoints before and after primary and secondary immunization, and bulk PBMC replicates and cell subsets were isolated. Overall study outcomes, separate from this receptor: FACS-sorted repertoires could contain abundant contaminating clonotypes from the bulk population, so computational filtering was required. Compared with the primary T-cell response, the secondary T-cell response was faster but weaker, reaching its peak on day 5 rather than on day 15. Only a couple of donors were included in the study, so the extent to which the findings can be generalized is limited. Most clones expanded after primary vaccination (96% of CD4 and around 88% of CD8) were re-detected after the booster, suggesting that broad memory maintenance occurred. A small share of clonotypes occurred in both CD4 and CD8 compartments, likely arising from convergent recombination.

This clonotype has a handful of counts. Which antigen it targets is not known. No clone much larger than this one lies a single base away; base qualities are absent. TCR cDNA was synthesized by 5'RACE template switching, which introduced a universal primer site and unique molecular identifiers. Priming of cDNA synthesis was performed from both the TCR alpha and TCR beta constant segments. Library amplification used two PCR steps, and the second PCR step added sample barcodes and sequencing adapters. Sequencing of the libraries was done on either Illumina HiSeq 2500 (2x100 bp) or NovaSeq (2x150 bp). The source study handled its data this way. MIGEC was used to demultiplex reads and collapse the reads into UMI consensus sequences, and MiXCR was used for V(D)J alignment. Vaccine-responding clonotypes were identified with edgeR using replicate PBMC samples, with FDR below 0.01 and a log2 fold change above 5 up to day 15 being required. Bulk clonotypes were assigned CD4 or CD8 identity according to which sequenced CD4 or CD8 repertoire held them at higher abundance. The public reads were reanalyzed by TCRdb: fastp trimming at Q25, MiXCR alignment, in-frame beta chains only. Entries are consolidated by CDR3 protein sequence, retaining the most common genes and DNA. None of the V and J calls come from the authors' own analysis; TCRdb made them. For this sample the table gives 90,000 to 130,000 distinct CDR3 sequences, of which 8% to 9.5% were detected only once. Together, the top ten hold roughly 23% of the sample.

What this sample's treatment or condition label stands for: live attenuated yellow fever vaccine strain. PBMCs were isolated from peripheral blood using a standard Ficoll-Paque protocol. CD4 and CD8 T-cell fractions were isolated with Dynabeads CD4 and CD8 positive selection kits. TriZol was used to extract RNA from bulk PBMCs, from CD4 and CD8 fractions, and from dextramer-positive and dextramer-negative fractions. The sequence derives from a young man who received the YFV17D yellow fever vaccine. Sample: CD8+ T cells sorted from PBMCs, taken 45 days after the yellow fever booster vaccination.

The encoded CDR3 is CSAETSGNTADRYEQYF. The nucleotide sequence is TGCAGTGCTGAGACTAGCGGAAACACAGCAGATCGGTACGAGCAGTACTTC. The rearrangement combines TRBV20-1 with TRBJ2-7, and 9 junction bases match TRBD2. Germline trimming amounts to 5 bases on V and 4 bases on J, with 18 as the count of junction bases outside the gene matches. There are 17 amino acids in the CDR3, from cysteine to phenylalanine inclusive. The kept DNA is CDR3 alone, 51 bases in frame from the first base. CDR1 and CDR2, looked up from the germline V gene (reference sequence), are DFQATT and SNEGSKA.